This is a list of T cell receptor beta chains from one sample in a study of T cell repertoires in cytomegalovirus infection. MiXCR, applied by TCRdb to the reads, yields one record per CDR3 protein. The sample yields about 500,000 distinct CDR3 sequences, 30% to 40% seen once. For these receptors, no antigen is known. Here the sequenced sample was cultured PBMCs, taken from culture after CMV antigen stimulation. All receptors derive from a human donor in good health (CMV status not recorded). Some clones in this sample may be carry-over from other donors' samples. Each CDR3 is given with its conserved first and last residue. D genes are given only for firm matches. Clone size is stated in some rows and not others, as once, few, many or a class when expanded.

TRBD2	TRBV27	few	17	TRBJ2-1	CASSLPPGTSRYNEQFF	TGTGCCAGCAGTCTTCCCCCCGGGACTAGCCGCTACAATGAGCAGTTCTTC
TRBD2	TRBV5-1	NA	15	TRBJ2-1	CASSLAGTSVNEQFF	TGCGCCAGCAGCTTGGCCGGGACTAGTGTGAATGAGCAGTTCTTC
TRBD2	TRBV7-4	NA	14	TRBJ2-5	CASSVTSVEETQYF	TGTGCCAGCAGCGTAACTAGCGTGGAAGAGACCCAGTACTTC
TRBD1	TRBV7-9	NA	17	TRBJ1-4	CASTKYGTGATNEKLFF	TGTGCCAGCACCAAATATGGGACAGGTGCAACTAATGAAAAACTGTTTTTT
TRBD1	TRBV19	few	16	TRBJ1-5	CASSTYRDSGRQPQHF	TGTGCCAGTAGTACGTACCGGGACAGCGGACGTCAGCCCCAGCATTTT
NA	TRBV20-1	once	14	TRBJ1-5	CSARDMTSNQPQHF	TGCAGTGCTAGAGATATGACTAGCAATCAGCCCCAGCATTTT
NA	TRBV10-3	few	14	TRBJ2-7	CAISGTADSYEQYF	TGTGCCATCAGTGGAACAGCAGATTCCTACGAGCAGTACTTC
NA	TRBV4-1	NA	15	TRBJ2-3	CASSQVPVRPDTQYF	TGCGCCAGCAGCCAAGTTCCCGTCCGACCAGATACGCAGTATTTT
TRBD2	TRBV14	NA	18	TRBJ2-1	CASSLFPGLAGFLNEQFF	TGTGCCAGCAGCCTCTTCCCGGGACTAGCGGGATTTTTGAATGAGCAGTTCTTC
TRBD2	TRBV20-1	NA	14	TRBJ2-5	CSAHSGGPGETQYF	TGCAGTGCGCATAGCGGGGGGCCCGGGGAGACCCAGTACTTC
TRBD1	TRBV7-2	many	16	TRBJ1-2	CASSSHSGQQYYGYTF	TGTGCCAGCAGCTCCCATTCGGGACAGCAATACTATGGCTACACCTTC
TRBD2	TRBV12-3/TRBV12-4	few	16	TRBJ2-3	CASSLGAGSKSDTQYF	TGTGCCAGCAGCCTTGGAGCGGGATCCAAATCAGATACGCAGTATTTT
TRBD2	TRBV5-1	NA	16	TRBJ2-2	CASSQTSGSGVGELFF	TGCGCCAGCAGCCAAACTAGCGGGAGTGGTGTCGGGGAGCTGTTTTTT
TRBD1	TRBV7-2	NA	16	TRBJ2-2	CASSFSGQGGTGELFF	TGTGCCAGCAGCTTTTCGGGACAGGGGGGTACCGGGGAGCTGTTTTTT
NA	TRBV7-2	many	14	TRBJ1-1	CASSITATNTEAFF	TGTGCCAGCAGCATAACAGCTACGAACACTGAAGCTTTCTTT
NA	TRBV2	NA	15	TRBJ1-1	CASSDPRGWGTEAFF	TGTGCCAGCAGTGACCCCAGGGGTTGGGGCACTGAAGCTTTCTTT
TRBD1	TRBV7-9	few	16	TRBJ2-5	CASSLFGTGDQETQYF	TGTGCCAGCAGCTTATTTGGGACAGGGGATCAAGAGACCCAGTACTTC
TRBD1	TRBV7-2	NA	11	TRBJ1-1	CASSRQGEAFF	TGTGCCAGCAGCCGACAGGGAGAAGCTTTCTTT
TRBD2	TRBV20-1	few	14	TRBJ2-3	CSAPLAGNTDTQYF	TGCAGTGCTCCTCTAGCGGGAAACACAGATACGCAGTATTTT
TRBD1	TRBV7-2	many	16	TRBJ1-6	CASSSDTGQYNSPLHF	TGTGCCAGCAGCTCAGATACGGGACAGTATAATTCACCCCTCCACTTT
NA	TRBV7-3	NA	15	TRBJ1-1	CASSSIGGGATEAFF	TGTGCCAGCAGCTCTATTGGGGGTGGGGCGACTGAAGCTTTCTTT
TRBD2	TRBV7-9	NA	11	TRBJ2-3	CASTRGGTQYF	TGTGCCAGCACACGGGGGGGTACGCAGTATTTT